This entry concerns a single T cell receptor (beta chain). Its antigen is not known. The data are from a study of T cell responses to AZD1222 COVID-19 vaccine. General observations from the study: Most donors were white British, females outnumbered males, and clonal diversity was possibly underestimated. Only 5 or 6 AZD1222 recipients tested seropositive at baseline.

The V gene lost 3 bases and the J gene lost 1 base, with 9 bases spanning the gap. Germline V CDR1 and CDR2: LGHNA, YNFKEQ. The CDR3 covers 14 residues. Profiling relied on immunoSEQ multiplex PCR, and the TCRdb table lists in-frame clones only, not all of them. The repertoire includes some 130,000 clones, 80% to 95% of them detected once, and roughly 7% sits in the top ten. The input for sequencing was peripheral blood, taken 28 days after the second AZD1222 dose. The sequence was obtained from an adult who received the AZD1222 COVID-19 vaccine. The gene calls are TRBV4-2 and TRBJ1-1; D remains ambiguous. The chain's CDR3 is CASSQPSGNTEAFF. CDR3 DNA sequence: TGTGCCAGCAGCCAGCCGAGCGGGAACACTGAAGCTTTCTTT.